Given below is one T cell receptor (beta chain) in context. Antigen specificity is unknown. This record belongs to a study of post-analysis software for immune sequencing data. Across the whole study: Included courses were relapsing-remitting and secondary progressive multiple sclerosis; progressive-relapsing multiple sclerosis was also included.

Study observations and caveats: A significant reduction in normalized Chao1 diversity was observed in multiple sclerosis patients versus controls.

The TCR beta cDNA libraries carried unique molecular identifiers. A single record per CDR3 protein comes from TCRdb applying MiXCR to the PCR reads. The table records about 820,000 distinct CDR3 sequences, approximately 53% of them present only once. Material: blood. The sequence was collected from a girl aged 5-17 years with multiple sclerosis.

The CDR3 DNA reads as TGTGCCAGCAGCCCCACACCGGGGACCCAGTACTTC. Translation: CASSPTPGTQYF. The chain uses TRBV2 and TRBJ2-5; D is ambiguous. Trimming pared 6 bases from V and 7 bases from J, leaving 12 bases between. CDR3 length equals 12 residues. Germline assignment: CDR1 SNHLY and CDR2 FYNNEI. The whole variable domain, filled in from reference TRBV2 and TRBJ2-5, reads EPEVTQTPSHQVTQMGQEVILRCVPISNHLYFYWYRQILGQKVEFLVSFYNNEISEKSEIFDDQFSVERPDGSNFTLKIRSTKLEDSAMYFCASSPTPGTQYFGPGTRLLVL.